This T cell receptor (beta chain) emerged from a study of blood T cells in healthy people across ages. General study findings and limits: Older age coincided with a roughly linear decline in TCR beta diversity per million T cells.

A second roughly 6 to 11 cycle PCR used barcoded and J-beta primers. A single record per CDR3 protein comes from TCRdb applying MiXCR to the 5' RACE reads. Among 1.8 million or so distinct CDR3 sequences, about two fifths were seen once, and the ten largest hold 23%. About this clonotype: Its antigen is unknown.

The V gene's germline CDR1 is SGHNT and CDR2 YENEEA. Trimming removed 2 bases at V and 7 bases at J, with 8 bases between. The CDR3 has 13 amino acids. Sequences were obtained from blood. The TCR was taken from a human donor in good health. The genes are TRBV11-3 and TRBJ1-4; D is undetermined. CDR3 loop: CASSLRGSEKLFF. CDR3 in DNA: TGTGCCAGCAGCTTAAGAGGGAGTGAAAAACTGTTTTTT.